This T cell receptor (beta chain) was sequenced in a study of B cell selection in AIRE deficiency. Regarding the study as a whole: TCRbeta-only data showed 36.6% of shared healthy Treg sequences in healthy Tconv. About a third of healthy-shared Treg sequences were found among patient Tconv cells. Healthy donors alone shared 31.6% of 4,000 or so Treg sequences; patients alone 8.5% to 10%. Shorter CDR3s marked shared Treg sequences, biased toward few non-templated insertions.

The sorted conventional CD4 T cells were gated as CD4+CD127+. Remarks on this clone: Its antigen remains unidentified.

The CDR3 contains 14 residues. The V gene lost 0 bases and the J gene lost 4 bases, with 6 bases spanning the gap. Germline V gene sequence: CDR1 MNHEY, CDR2 SVGAGI. Only in-frame clones appear in the TCRdb table, and some are missing; sequencing was by immunoSEQ multiplex PCR. The sample lists some 24,000 clones, just under 97% seen once, with roughly 0.2% in the top ten. This chain uses TRBV6-5 with TRBJ2-2; no firm D call. The source material was conventional CD4+ T cells sorted from PBMCs. This clonotype originated in a human donor with AIRE deficiency. Written as DNA, the CDR3 is TGTGCCAGCAGTTACTCTAGCCGCACCGGGGAGCTGTTTTTT. Translation gives CASSYSSRTGELFF.